The sequence of this T cell receptor beta chain was determined in a study of shared clonotypes between healthy human individuals. Study background: Donors, aged 18 to 49, were a couple of women and a few men.

What was sequenced on ten immunoSEQ deep assay plates was unsorted PBMC DNA. Sequencing used immunoSEQ multiplex PCR; TCRdb keeps in-frame clones, though not all of them. The profile shows fewer than 600,000 clones, around 79% of them singletons. In germline, CDR1 is KGHSH, CDR2 LQKENI. J gave up 6 bases and V 4 bases, and 6 bases lay outside the gene matches. The length of the CDR3 is 14 residues. Study-wide results and caveats: Genetic and exposure-history diversity was limited by the few donors. Sampling included only blood; tissue repertoires likely differ.

Remarks on this clone: Antigen: not known.

Sequencing was carried out using PBMCs. This receptor was obtained from a woman in her thirties or forties in good health. Some clones in this sample may be carry-over from other donors' samples. The chain carries TRBV18 and TRBJ1-2; TRBD1 matches 9 bases. In DNA, the CDR3 is TGTGCCAGCTCACAGGGACAGGGAGTCGATGGCTACACCTTC. Amino acid sequence: CASSQGQGVDGYTF.